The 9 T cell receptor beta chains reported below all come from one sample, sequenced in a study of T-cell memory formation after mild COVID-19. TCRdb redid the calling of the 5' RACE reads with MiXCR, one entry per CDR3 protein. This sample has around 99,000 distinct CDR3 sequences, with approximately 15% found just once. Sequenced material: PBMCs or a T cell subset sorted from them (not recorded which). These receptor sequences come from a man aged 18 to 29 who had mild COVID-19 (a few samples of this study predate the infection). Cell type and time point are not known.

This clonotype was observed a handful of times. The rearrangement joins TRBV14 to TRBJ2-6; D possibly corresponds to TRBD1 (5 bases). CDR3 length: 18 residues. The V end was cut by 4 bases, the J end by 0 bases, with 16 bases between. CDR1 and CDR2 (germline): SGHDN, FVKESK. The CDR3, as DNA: TGTGCCAGCAGCCTCGGACCGACAGCCCGCTCTGGGGCCAACGTCCTGACTTTC. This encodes CASSLGPTARSGANVLTF.

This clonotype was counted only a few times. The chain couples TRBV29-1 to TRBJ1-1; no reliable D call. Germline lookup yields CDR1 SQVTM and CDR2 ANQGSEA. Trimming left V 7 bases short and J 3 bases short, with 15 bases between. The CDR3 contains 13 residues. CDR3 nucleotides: TGCAGCGGGTTGGCAGCTGGGCACACTGAAGCTTTCTTT. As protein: CSGLAAGHTEAFF.

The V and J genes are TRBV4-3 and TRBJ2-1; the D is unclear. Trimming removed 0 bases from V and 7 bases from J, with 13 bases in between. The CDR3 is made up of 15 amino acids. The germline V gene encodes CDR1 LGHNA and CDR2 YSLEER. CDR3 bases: TGCGCCAGCAGCCAAGATTGGTCGGGTTGGAATGAGCAGTTCTTC. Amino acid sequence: CASSQDWSGWNEQFF.

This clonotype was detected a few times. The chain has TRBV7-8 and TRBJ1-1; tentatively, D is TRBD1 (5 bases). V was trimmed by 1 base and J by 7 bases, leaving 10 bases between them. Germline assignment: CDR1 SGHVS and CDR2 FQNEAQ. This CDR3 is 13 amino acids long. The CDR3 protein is CASSLDLGDEAFF. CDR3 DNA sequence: TGTGCCAGCAGCTTAGACCTGGGGGATGAAGCTTTCTTT.

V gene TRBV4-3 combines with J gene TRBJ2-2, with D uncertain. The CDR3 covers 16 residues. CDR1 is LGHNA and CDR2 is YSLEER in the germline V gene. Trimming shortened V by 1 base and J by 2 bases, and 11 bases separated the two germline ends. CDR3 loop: CASSQVPADNTGELFF. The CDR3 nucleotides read TGCGCCAGCAGCCAAGTTCCGGCTGACAACACCGGGGAGCTGTTTTTT.

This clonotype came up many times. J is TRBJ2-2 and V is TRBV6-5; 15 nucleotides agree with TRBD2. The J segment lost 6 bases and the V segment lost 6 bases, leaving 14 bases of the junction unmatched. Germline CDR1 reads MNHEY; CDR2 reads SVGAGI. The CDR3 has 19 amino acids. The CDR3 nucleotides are TGTGCCAGCAGAGGCGGACTAGCGGGGGGGCCGTATATGGCCGGGGAGCTGTTTTTT. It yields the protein CASRGGLAGGPYMAGELFF.

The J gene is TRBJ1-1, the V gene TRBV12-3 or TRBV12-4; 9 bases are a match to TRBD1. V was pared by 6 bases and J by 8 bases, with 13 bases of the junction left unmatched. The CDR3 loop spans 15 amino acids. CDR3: CASSHGTGKLKEAFF. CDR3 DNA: TGTGCCAGCAGCCACGGGACAGGGAAACTAAAGGAAGCTTTCTTT.

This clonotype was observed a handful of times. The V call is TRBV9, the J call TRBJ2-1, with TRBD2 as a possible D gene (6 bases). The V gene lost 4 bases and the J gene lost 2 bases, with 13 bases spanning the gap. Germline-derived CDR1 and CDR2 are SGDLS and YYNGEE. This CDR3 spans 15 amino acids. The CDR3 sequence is CASSPGTVTYNEQFF. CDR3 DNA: TGTGCCAGCAGCCCTGGGACTGTTACCTACAATGAGCAGTTCTTC.

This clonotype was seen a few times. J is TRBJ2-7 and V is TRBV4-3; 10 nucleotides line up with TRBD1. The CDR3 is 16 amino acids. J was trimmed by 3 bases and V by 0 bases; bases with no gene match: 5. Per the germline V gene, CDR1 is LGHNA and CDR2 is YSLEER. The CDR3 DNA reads TGCGCCAGCAGCCAAGATCCCGGGACAGGGGACTACGAGCAGTACTTC. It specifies CASSQDPGTGDYEQYF.